This T cell receptor (beta chain) was recovered during a study of response to subunit inactivated influenza vaccine. CDR3 length: 14 amino acids. V lost 5 bases and J 5 bases, leaving 16 bases between the germline ends. The germline V gene has CDR1 LGHNA and CDR2 YSLEER. Study-wide findings and caveats: Authors suggested few new T cells are recruited by each seasonal influenza vaccination.

On this clonotype: Its specificity is not known.

TCRdb redid the calling of the RT-PCR reads with MiXCR, one entry per CDR3 protein. This table has about 650,000 distinct CDR3 sequences, around 16% appearing once. This chain connects TRBV4-3 to TRBJ2-7, with D perhaps matching TRBD1 or TRBD2 (5 bases each). Specimen: PBMCs from blood, collected roughly 13 days after vaccination. The receptor was derived from a man aged 50 or older who received an inactivated influenza vaccine. The CDR3 DNA sequence: TGCGCCAGCAGCGGGACCCAGGGTCAGGACGAGCAGTACTTC. Protein: CASSGTQGQDEQYF.